This is a list of T cell receptor beta chains from one sample in a study of beta chain features in type 1 diabetes. The method was immunoSEQ multiplex PCR; TCRdb's version includes in-frame clones alone and lacks a portion of them. The table shows 130,000 to 150,000 clones, with around 13% occurring only once. Sequencing was done on a sample of central memory CD4+ T cells from blood. Source of these receptors: a young man with type 1 diabetes. CDR3s include the opening cysteine and the closing phenylalanine or tryptophan. D genes are given only for firm matches. Size is omitted from some rows. Given values are once, few, many or a class for expanded clones.

d_gene | abundance | j_gene | v_gene | CDR3nt | CDR3aa
. | few | TRBJ2-4 | TRBV19 | TGTGCCAGTAGTGGGGGGTACACAGGATCGGACATTCAGTACTTC | CASSGGYTGSDIQYF
TRBD2 | . | TRBJ2-6 | TRBV2 | TGTGCCAGCAGTGCGACTAGCTTGGCTGGGGCCAACGTCCTGACTTTC | CASSATSLAGANVLTF
TRBD2 | . | TRBJ2-5 | TRBV9 | TGTGCCAGCAGCGCCTCCCCTAGCGGGGGGGCCCAGCCGTGGGAGACCCAGTACTTC | CASSASPSGGAQPWETQYF
. | few | TRBJ2-3 | TRBV11-2 | TGTGCCAGCAGCGGGGTAATCACAGATACGCAGTATTTT | CASSGVITDTQYF
TRBD1 | few | TRBJ1-1 | TRBV7-9 | TGTGCCAGCAGCCCAGGGACAGACACTGAAGCTTTCTTT | CASSPGTDTEAFF
. | few | TRBJ1-2 | TRBV10-3 | TGTGCCATCAGTCGTGAACAGGCCTATGGCTACACCTTC | CAISREQAYGYTF
. | few | TRBJ2-4 | TRBV12-5 | TGTGCTAGTGCTGAGGGAGCCCAAAACATTCAGTACTTC | CASAEGAQNIQYF
. | few | TRBJ1-4 | TRBV7-6 | TGTGCCAGCAGCTCCGGGACAAAGGGGGCTAATGAAAAACTGTTTTTT | CASSSGTKGANEKLFF
. | . | TRBJ1-1 | TRBV23-1 | TGCGCCAGCAGTCAATCTTGCGGGCAAAACACTGAAGCTTTCTTT | CASSQSCGQNTEAFF
. | . | TRBJ2-3 | TRBV2 | TGTGCCAGCAGTGAACTCGGTTCCAAAGGAGATACGCAGTATTTT | CASSELGSKGDTQYF
. | . | TRBJ1-2 | TRBV7-8 | TGTGCCAGCAGCCCACAGGGACCCCGGGAGTATGGCTACACCTTC | CASSPQGPREYGYTF
TRBD1 | . | TRBJ1-6 | TRBV7-8 | TGTGCCAGCAGCTACCGGACAGGTTATAATTCACCCCTCCACTTT | CASSYRTGYNSPLHF
. | few | TRBJ2-1 | TRBV2 | TGTGCCAGCAGTGGCGACAATGAGCAGTTCTTC | CASSGDNEQFF
. | . | TRBJ1-4 | TRBV29-1 | TGCAGCGTTGGGTCTGCTCCTAATGAAAAACTGTTTTTT | CSVGSAPNEKLFF
. | few | TRBJ1-1 | TRBV30 | TGTGCCTGGAGTTATGGGGACGGGGCTGAAGCTTTCTTT | CAWSYGDGAEAFF
TRBD1 | few | TRBJ1-1 | TRBV10-3 | TGTGCCATCAGTGAGGGGACAGGGAGCACTGAAGCTTTCTTT | CAISEGTGSTEAFF
. | . | TRBJ1-5 | TRBV30 | TGTGCCTGGAGCGTTGTTGGAAGCAATCAGCCCCAGCATTTT | CAWSVVGSNQPQHF
. | . | TRBJ2-1 | TRBV6-1 | TGTGCCAGCAGTCCTCGGACTGGGTGGTTCTTC | CASSPRTGWFF
. | . | TRBJ1-1 | TRBV6-5 | TGTGCCAGCAGTTACTCGGGGGGCAACTACGCTGAAGCTTTCTTT | CASSYSGGNYAEAFF
. | many | TRBJ1-1 | TRBV28 | TGTGCCAGCAGTACCCAGGGCTGGAACACTGAAGCTTTCTTT | CASSTQGWNTEAFF
. | few | TRBJ1-2 | TRBV18 | TGTGCCAGCTCAATGACCGCGGACTATGGCTACACCTTC | CASSMTADYGYTF
. | many | TRBJ2-7 | TRBV7-2 | TGTGCCAGCAGCCCGCAGGGTGGCGAGCAGTACTTC | CASSPQGGEQYF
. | . | TRBJ2-6 | TRBV5-6 | TGTGCCAGCAGCGACGGGATTAGCTCTGGGGCCAACGTCCTGACTTTC | CASSDGISSGANVLTF
. | few | TRBJ1-5 | TRBV15 | TGTGCCACCAGCAGAGTTTCCAGCGCCGACGGCCTTTATAGCAATCAGCCCCAGCATTTT | CATSRVSSADGLYSNQPQHF
. | few | TRBJ1-2 | TRBV29-1 | TGCAGCGTTGAAGAACGTCGGGCGAAGGAGGGGGGATATGGCTACACCTTC | CSVEERRAKEGGYGYTF
. | few | TRBJ2-7 | TRBV5-4 | TGTGCCAGCAGCTTGGGTGGACTTGAGTTCTACGAGCAGTACTTC | CASSLGGLEFYEQYF
. | . | TRBJ2-7 | TRBV11-2 | TGTGCCAGCAGCTTAGAGTTGCACAGGAGCTCCTACGAGCAGTACTTC | CASSLELHRSSYEQYF
. | many | TRBJ2-2 | TRBV30 | TGTGCCTGGAGTTGGGCCGGGGAGCTGTTTTTT | CAWSWAGELFF
. | few | TRBJ2-2 | TRBV10-3 | TGTGCCATCACCTCCAGCGCCTCGGGCACCGGGGAGCTGTTTTTT | CAITSSASGTGELFF
. | . | TRBJ2-1 | TRBV5-6 | TGTGCCAGCAGCCTGATCACAGGGCACGGCTACAATGAGCAGTTCTTC | CASSLITGHGYNEQFF
. | . | TRBJ2-3 | TRBV6-6 | TGTGCCAGCAGTCCGATCACAGATACGCAGTATTTT | CASSPITDTQYF
. | . | TRBJ1-1 | TRBV4-1 | TGCGCCAGCAGCCCCCGGACCTTGGGGACTGAAGCTTTCTTT | CASSPRTLGTEAFF
. | few | TRBJ2-3 | TRBV18 | TGTGCCAGCTCCCAGGGGACTAGCACAGATACGCAGTATTTT | CASSQGTSTDTQYF
. | few | TRBJ2-7 | TRBV29-1 | TGCAGCGTTGATGGGGTAGGGCCCTCCGAGCAGTACTTC | CSVDGVGPSEQYF
. | few | TRBJ2-7 | TRBV20-1 | TGCAGCTTCCTTGGGACAGAGCAGTACTTC | CSFLGTEQYF
. | few | TRBJ1-5 | TRBV29-1 | TGCAGCGTCTCTAAGGGGATTGATCAGCCCCAGCATTTT | CSVSKGIDQPQHF
TRBD2 | few | TRBJ2-1 | TRBV6-5 | TGTGCCAGCAGGGGAGCGGGGGGGCCCGATGAGCAGTTCTTC | CASRGAGGPDEQFF
TRBD1 | few | TRBJ2-7 | TRBV7-2 | TGTGCCAGCAGCCCCCTCAGGGGGCCGTCCTACGAGCAGTACTTC | CASSPLRGPSYEQYF
TRBD2 | . | TRBJ2-3 | TRBV7-8 | TGTGCCAGCCCCAAGAGCTCTAGCGGGATCCCCACAGATACGCAGTATTTT | CASPKSSSGIPTDTQYF
. | few | TRBJ2-3 | TRBV5-4 | TGTGCCAGCGCCCAGAGCACAGATACGCAGTATTTT | CASAQSTDTQYF
. | few | TRBJ1-2 | TRBV9 | TGTGCCAGCAGCGGCCGACATAATGAGGGACGGGACTATGGCTACACCTTC | CASSGRHNEGRDYGYTF
. | few | TRBJ2-4 | TRBV5-6 | TGTGCCAGCAGCTTGAGGAGGGTGGGCAAAAACATTCAGTACTTC | CASSLRRVGKNIQYF
. | few | TRBJ2-1 | TRBV6-6 | TGTGCCACCGGACGTAGCTCCTACAATGAGCAGTTCTTC | CATGRSSYNEQFF
. | . | TRBJ1-1 | TRBV18 | TGTGCCAGCTCACCCTCCGGGGGCGCGAACACTGAAGCTTTCTTT | CASSPSGGANTEAFF
. | . | TRBJ1-2 | TRBV29-1 | TGCAGCGCCGAGGCGGGGGGCGGGAGTGGCTACACCTTC | CSAEAGGGSGYTF
TRBD1 | few | TRBJ1-6 | TRBV30 | TGTGCCTGGGGGGGACAGGGGAATTCACCCCTCCACTTT | CAWGGQGNSPLHF
TRBD1 | few | TRBJ2-1 | TRBV25-1 | TGTGCCAGCAGTGAAAGCAGGGGGCCGTACAATGAGCAGTTCTTC | CASSESRGPYNEQFF
TRBD1 | few | TRBJ1-6 | TRBV2 | TGTGCCAGCAGTTACCGGGACAGGGAGGATTCACCCCTCCACTTT | CASSYRDREDSPLHF
TRBD1 | many | TRBJ2-1 | TRBV29-1 | TGCAGCGCTGGGACAGTCGCTGACAATGAGCAGTTCTTC | CSAGTVADNEQFF
. | . | TRBJ2-7 | TRBV9 | TGTGCCAGCAGCCCAGGAAGGGCGAGCTCCTACGAGCAGTACTTC | CASSPGRASSYEQYF
TRBD1 | few | TRBJ1-4 | TRBV4-1 | TGCGCCAGTCGCTGGGACAGCCAATCGAAGGGTGAAAAACTGTTTTTT | CASRWDSQSKGEKLFF